These T cell receptor beta chains were read from a single sample in a study of cytomegalovirus exposure and HLA in healthy donors. Clones were sequenced by immunoSEQ multiplex PCR, and TCRdb holds only the in-frame ones, with some missing. The top ten clones hold approximately 2% of a sample with around 170,000 clones, around four fifths of them seen once. Specimen: PBMCs. These receptors all come from a woman in her twenties or thirties in good health and CMV-seronegative. CDR3s include the opening cysteine and the closing phenylalanine or tryptophan. D genes are given only for firm matches.

TRBD1	TRBV29-1	TRBJ1-2	TGCAGCGTTCACGGACAGGGCTCTGGCTACACCTTC	CSVHGQGSGYTF
TRBD1	TRBV27	TRBJ1-6	TGTGCCAGCAGTTTTTTGGACAGGGATAATTCACCCCTCCACTTT	CASSFLDRDNSPLHF
TRBD2	TRBV5-6	TRBJ2-7	TGTGCCAGCGGAGCCTATCTTAGGGAGGGTCCCTACGAGCAGTACTTC	CASGAYLREGPYEQYF
NA	TRBV5-1	TRBJ2-1	TGCGCCAGCAGCGGAGAGGGTACCTACAATGAGCAGTTCTTC	CASSGEGTYNEQFF
TRBD1	TRBV6-5	TRBJ1-2	TGTGCCAGCAGCCCCGACAGGGGCTATGGCTACACCTTC	CASSPDRGYGYTF
NA	TRBV27	TRBJ1-5	TGTGCCAGCAGTTTACTCACAGGGCGCAATCAGCCCCAGCATTTT	CASSLLTGRNQPQHF
TRBD1	TRBV11-2	TRBJ1-2	TGTGCCAGCAGCTTGGGGACAGGACTGTTCTATGGCTACACCTTC	CASSLGTGLFYGYTF
TRBD1	TRBV7-6	TRBJ2-2	TGTGCCAGCAGCTTAGCCGGACAGGGATGGACCGGGGAGCTGTTTTTT	CASSLAGQGWTGELFF
TRBD1	TRBV9	TRBJ1-4	TGTGCCAGCAGCGGGGGGACAGGGGGTCGCGAAAAACTGTTTTTT	CASSGGTGGREKLFF
TRBD2	TRBV6-5	TRBJ2-5	TGTGCCAGCAGTTATCTAGCGGGGAAGGAGACCCAGTACTTC	CASSYLAGKETQYF
NA	TRBV5-1	TRBJ2-1	TGCGCCAGCAGCTTGTACAGGGGAGGCAATGAGCAGTTCTTC	CASSLYRGGNEQFF
NA	TRBV29-1	TRBJ2-1	TGCAGCGTTGTAAGACAGTCGAATTACAATGAGCAGTTCTTC	CSVVRQSNYNEQFF
NA	TRBV6-5	TRBJ1-2	TGTGCCAGCAGACAGGGCCAGGGTGGCTACACCTTC	CASRQGQGGYTF
NA	TRBV6-5	TRBJ1-1	TGTGCCAGCAGTTACTCGCTCAGGGGGAACACTGAAGCTTTCTTT	CASSYSLRGNTEAFF
TRBD2	TRBV7-9	TRBJ2-7	TGTGCCAGTGAGGCGGTAGCGGGCCCTGACAACTACGAGCAGTACTTC	CASEAVAGPDNYEQYF
NA	TRBV6-6	TRBJ2-3	TGTGCCAGCAGTCCCGGACCCCATCGGGGAGATACGCAGTATTTT	CASSPGPHRGDTQYF